Sequencing of this T cell receptor (beta chain) was carried out in a study of T cells in Graves' hyperthyroidism and ophthalmopathy (dated by TCRdb to about 2019). Turning to the overall study: Peripheral blood was collected at initial diagnosis, before any treatment. To identify distinguishing TCR V-J signatures, a discovery cohort of 100 or so patients was used, comprising 43 with Graves' ophthalmopathy and around 57 with stable Graves' hyperthyroidism. Prospective prediction of ophthalmopathy was tested in an independent validation cohort consisting of roughly 20 hyperthyroidism patients and more than 15 patients who later progressed to ophthalmopathy. The 100 discovery patients were randomly split 7:3 into training and test sets. The study also compared thyroid tissue and blood T-cell repertoires from 5 to 7 Graves' hyperthyroidism patients. Following sampling, methimazole starting at 30 mg daily was given to hyperthyroidism patients, and high-dose intravenous methylprednisolone was given to ophthalmopathy patients. According to the paper, TCR Vbeta CDR3 sequencing was carried out on 135 peripheral blood samples, which came from 40 to 45 ophthalmopathy, roughly 75 hyperthyroidism and roughly 17 progressor patients.

What the study reported, not specific to this receptor: Most expanded thyroid clonotypes (frequency above 0.001) were also found in blood, which suggests that blood repertoires may mirror thyroid immune responses. In validation, the model predicted progression to ophthalmopathy a median of about 6.8 months before onset, with roughly 70% sensitivity and about 72% specificity. Ophthalmopathy was separated from stable hyperthyroidism by a 13 V-J signature model, with just over 85% sensitivity and just over 81% specificity obtained in cross-validation and 80%/75% obtained in testing. Sample size was not statistically predetermined, and investigators were not blinded to group allocation.

The sample holds a few counts of this clonotype. Its target antigen remains unknown. No much larger clone exists at a distance of one base, and base qualities are not known. CDR1 and CDR2 are read off the germline V gene as SGHVS and FQNEAQ. Germline trimming amounts to 8 bases on V and 3 bases on J, with 18 as the count of junction bases outside the gene matches. The CDR3 runs 20 residues from the cysteine to the phenylalanine. Of all the DNA, just the CDR3 is kept, 60 bases in frame from base 1. The TCR beta CDR3 regions were amplified from RNA transcripts. A first-round RT-PCR of the TCR CDR3 used the HTBI primer set with the Qiagen OneStep RT-PCR kit. The libraries were constructed in a second round of multiplex PCR and then size-selected and purified. Libraries were sequenced paired-end with 100 bp reads on an Illumina HiSeq2000. In the source study's methods: SOAPnuke was used to process the raw data, throwing out any read that contained adapters or uncalled bases, had a mean Phred below 15, or lacked an exact constant-primer or identifier match. High-quality paired reads were merged using COPE v1.2.5, and each unique nucleotide sequence was defined as a clonotype. Clonotypes were aligned to IMGT TRBV, TRBD and TRBJ reference segments using MiTCR v1.1. Analysis was restricted to V-J combinations with a frequency above 0.0001, which covered 98% to 99.2% of repertoires. A TCS score was defined as the ratio between F50 (clonal expansion) and ExV (chaos), using BLOSUM62-based TCRdist between CDR3 peptides within each V-J. Welch's t-statistics and random forest reduced some 510 V-J features to roughly 13, which were used in a naive Bayes classifier (R e1071). The raw public data were reprocessed by TCRdb itself: fastp quality trimming at Q25, MiXCR clonotype calling, in-frame beta chains only. Every distinct CDR3 protein forms one entry, paired with its most common genes and DNA. TCRdb's processing, not the authors', yielded these V and J calls. The sample table lists roughly 500,000 distinct CDR3 sequences, more than 11% of them with a count of one. The ten largest clonotypes hold approximately 5.7% of the sample.

Hyperthyroidism patients were newly diagnosed, had a disease duration of under 2 months, and were aged 18 to 65 years. Exclusion was applied to patients with uncontrolled infections, other autoimmune diseases, pregnancy or lactation. Diagnoses relied on clinical symptoms, serum thyroxine and TRAb, thyroid ultrasound and orbital computed tomography. Blood from progressor patients was drawn when they were first diagnosed with hyperthyroidism, before any ophthalmopathy symptoms appeared. PBMCs were separated from roughly 10 ml of fresh peripheral blood using Ficoll-Paque density gradient centrifugation. Progressor patients were initially diagnosed with Graves' hyperthyroidism and developed ophthalmopathy during follow-up. Trizol reagent was used to extract total RNA, and RNA quality was then checked on an Agilent 2100 Bioanalyzer.

The sequence came from a woman in her twenties or thirties with Graves' hyperthyroidism that later progressed to Graves' ophthalmopathy. The sequence is built from TRBV7-8 and TRBJ2-2; TRBD2 lines up with 13 middle nucleotides. Sequenced material: blood. The CDR3 protein is CASSPPGTSGNVRDTGELFF. In nucleotides, the sequence is TGTGCCAGCTCACCACCCGGGACTAGCGGGAATGTACGGGACACCGGGGAGCTGTTTTTT.